This TCR beta chain originates from a study of cytomegalovirus exposure and HLA in healthy donors. The PCR was carried out with 60 Vbeta primers and 13 Jbeta primers. The repertoire was sequenced with immunoSEQ multiplex PCR; TCRdb's copy has only in-frame clones and lacks some. The repertoire has about 160,000 clones, 70% to 90% of them found once; the top ten carry roughly 2.2%. Study-wide results and limits: Immune exposure data for these donors was limited to CMV serostatus.

Points on this clone: The antigen is unknown. One junction end does not reproduce the germline sequence, and a read error may be involved.

This CDR3 is built from 18 residues. Germline V CDR1 and CDR2: PRHDT, FYEKMQ (reference sequence). Sample: PBMCs. This TCR came from a man aged 18 to 30 in good health and CMV-seropositive. The V and J genes are TRBV13 and TRBJ2-1; the match to TRBD2 covers 8 bases. The CDR3 region has the DNA TGTGCCAGCAGCCTAGGTTCGTGGCGGGGGGTCTCCTACAATGAGCAGTTCTTC. It codes for CASSLGSWRGVSYNEQFF.